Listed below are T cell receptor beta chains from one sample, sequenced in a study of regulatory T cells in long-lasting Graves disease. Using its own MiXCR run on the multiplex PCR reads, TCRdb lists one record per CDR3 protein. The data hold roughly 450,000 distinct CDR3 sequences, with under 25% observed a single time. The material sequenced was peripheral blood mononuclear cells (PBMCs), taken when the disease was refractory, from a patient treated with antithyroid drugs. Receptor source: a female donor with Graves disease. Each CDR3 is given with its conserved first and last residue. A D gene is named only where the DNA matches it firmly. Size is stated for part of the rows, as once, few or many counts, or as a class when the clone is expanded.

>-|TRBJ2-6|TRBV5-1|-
TGCGCCAGCAGCTTTTCGCCCGGGGCCAACGTCCTGACTTTC
CASSFSPGANVLTF
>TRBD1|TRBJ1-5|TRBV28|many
TGTGCCAGCACCCCCCCGGGACAGGGGTTTCAGCCCCAGCATTTT
CASTPPGQGFQPQHF
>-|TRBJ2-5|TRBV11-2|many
TGTGCCAGCAGCTCTGACAGGAGAGAGACCCAGTACTTC
CASSSDRRETQYF
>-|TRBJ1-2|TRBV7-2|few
TGTGCCAGCAGCTTAGTTCTGGCGGGCTATGGCTACACCTTC
CASSLVLAGYGYTF
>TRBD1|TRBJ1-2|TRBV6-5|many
TGTGCCAGCAGTTACTTTCCTACAGGGGTTGAAGACTATGGCTACACCTTC
CASSYFPTGVEDYGYTF
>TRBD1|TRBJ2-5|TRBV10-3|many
TGTGCCATCAGTGAGCCTCGGGGACAGGCTCAGGGGAGAGAGACCCAGTACTTC
CAISEPRGQAQGRETQYF
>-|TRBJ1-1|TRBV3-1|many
TGTGCCAGCAGCCAAGATCCGGCAGAAATCAACTTT
CASSQDPAEINF
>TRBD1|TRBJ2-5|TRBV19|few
TGTGCCAGTAGTATGGGACAGTCACAAGAGACCCAGTACTTC
CASSMGQSQETQYF
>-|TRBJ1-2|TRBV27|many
TGTGCCAGCAGCCCTTCTAGGGGGAACCATGGCTACACCTTC
CASSPSRGNHGYTF
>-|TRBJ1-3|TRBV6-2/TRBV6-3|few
TGTGCCAGCAGTTGGTCGCGGACCTCTGGAAACACCATATATTTT
CASSWSRTSGNTIYF
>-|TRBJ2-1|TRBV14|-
TGTGCCAGCAGCCAAGGCGCGGTCAGCCCTGGGCCCTCGCTTTTCTTC
CASSQGAVSPGPSLFF
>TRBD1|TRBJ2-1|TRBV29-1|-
TGCAGCGCCGAGAGGGGGCTCTCCTACAATGAGCAGTTCTTC
CSAERGLSYNEQFF
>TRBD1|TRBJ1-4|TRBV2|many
TGTGCCAGCAGCCAACCCAGGGGGGGGTTGGGTGAAAAACTGTTTTTT
CASSQPRGGLGEKLFF
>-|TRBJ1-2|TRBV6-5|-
TGTGCCAGCAGTTACGGGTCGACGTCTAACTATGGCTACACCTTC
CASSYGSTSNYGYTF
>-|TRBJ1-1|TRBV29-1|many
TGCAGCGTAATCAGGACGGAGAACACTGAAGCTTTCTTT
CSVIRTENTEAFF
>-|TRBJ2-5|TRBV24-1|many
TGTGCCACCAGTGATGGCGGGCCCCGGGAGACCCAGTACTTC
CATSDGGPRETQYF
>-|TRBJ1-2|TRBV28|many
TGTGCCAGCAGACCCTTGGGGGGGCGCAACTATGGCTACACCTTC
CASRPLGGRNYGYTF
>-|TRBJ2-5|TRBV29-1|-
TGCAGCTTCCTAACCGCCTACCAGACCCAGTACTTC
CSFLTAYQTQYF
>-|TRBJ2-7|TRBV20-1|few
TGCAGTGCTACCCGCGAAGTGGGGGGTCACTACGAGCAGTACTTC
CSATREVGGHYEQYF
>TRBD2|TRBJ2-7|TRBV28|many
TGTGCCAGCAGTTTATTCGGACTAGCGGGACGCGAGCAGTACTTC
CASSLFGLAGREQYF
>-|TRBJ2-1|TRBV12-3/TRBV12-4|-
TGTGCCAGCAGTTTAGAGAGGATCAATGAGCAGTTCTTC
CASSLERINEQFF
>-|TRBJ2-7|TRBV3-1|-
TGTGCCAGCAGCAGACAAGGTGGAGGGGACTACGAGCAGTACTTC
CASSRQGGGDYEQYF
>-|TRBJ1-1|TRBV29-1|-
TGCAGCGTTGAATCAGAGAACACTGAAGCTTTCTTT
CSVESENTEAFF
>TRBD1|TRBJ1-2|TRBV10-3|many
TGTGCCATCAGTCGGGACAGGTCCGCGATGGAGGGTGGCTACACCTTC
CAISRDRSAMEGGYTF
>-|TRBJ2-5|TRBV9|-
TGTGCCAGCAGCCGGAGGGCGGTCCAAGAGACCCAGTACTTC
CASSRRAVQETQYF
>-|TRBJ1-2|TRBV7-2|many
TGTGCCAGCAGCCGAACGACAGCCGACTATGGCTACACCTTC
CASSRTTADYGYTF
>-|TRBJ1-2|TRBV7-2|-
TGTGCCAGCAGCTTAGACGGCCTATCCTATGGCTACACCTTC
CASSLDGLSYGYTF
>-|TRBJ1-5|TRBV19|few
TGTGCCAGTAGTATTGGGCCCCGAGGTCAGCCCCAGCATTTT
CASSIGPRGQPQHF
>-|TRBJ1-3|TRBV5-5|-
TGTGCCAGCAGGTGGAGGGTGGATTATTCCTCTGGAAACACCATATATTTT
CASRWRVDYSSGNTIYF
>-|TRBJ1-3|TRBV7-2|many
TGTGCCAGCAGCGCCCAAAAGGGGGGCACCATATATTTT
CASSAQKGGTIYF
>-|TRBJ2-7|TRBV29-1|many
TGCAGCGTCGTCACAGCCACGGGCAACTACGAGCAGTACTTC
CSVVTATGNYEQYF
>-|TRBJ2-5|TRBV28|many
TGTGCCAGCAGTTTAGACGAATCCGCACAAGAGACCCAGTACTTC
CASSLDESAQETQYF
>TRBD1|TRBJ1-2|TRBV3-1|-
TGTGCCAGCAGCCACCTGGGACAGACGGCTGGCTACACCTTC
CASSHLGQTAGYTF
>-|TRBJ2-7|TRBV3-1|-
TGTGCCAGCAGCGAGAGGCGGGGAACCTACGAGCAGTACTTC
CASSERRGTYEQYF
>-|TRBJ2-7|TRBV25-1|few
TGTGCCAGCAGCGCTCCCGGGAGCTCCTACGAGCAGTACTTC
CASSAPGSSYEQYF
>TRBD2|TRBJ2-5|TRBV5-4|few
TGTGCCAGCAGCTTGATGAGCGGGGGGGTTCGTGAGACCCAGTACTTC
CASSLMSGGVRETQYF
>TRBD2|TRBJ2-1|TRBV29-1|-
TGCAGCGTTGAAGCCAGCGGGAGGTATGGTGAGCAGTTCTTC
CSVEASGRYGEQFF
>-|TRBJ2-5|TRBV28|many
TGTGCCAGCAGCTCCGGGACGGCAGTTCAAGAGACCCAGTACTTC
CASSSGTAVQETQYF